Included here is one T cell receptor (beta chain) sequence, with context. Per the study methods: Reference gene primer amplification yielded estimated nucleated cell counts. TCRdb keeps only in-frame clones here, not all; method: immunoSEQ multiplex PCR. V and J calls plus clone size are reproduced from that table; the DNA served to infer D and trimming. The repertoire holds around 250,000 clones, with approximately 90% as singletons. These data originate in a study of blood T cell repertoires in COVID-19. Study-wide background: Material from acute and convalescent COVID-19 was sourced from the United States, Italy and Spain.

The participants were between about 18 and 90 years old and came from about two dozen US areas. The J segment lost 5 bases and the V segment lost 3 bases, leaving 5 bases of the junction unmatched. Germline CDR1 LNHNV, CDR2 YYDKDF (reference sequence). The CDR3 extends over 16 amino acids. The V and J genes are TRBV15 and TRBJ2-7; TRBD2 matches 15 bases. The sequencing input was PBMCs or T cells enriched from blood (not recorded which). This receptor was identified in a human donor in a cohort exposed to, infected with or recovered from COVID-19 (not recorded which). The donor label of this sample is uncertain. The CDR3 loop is CATSRGLAGGLNEQYF. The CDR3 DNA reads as TGTGCCACCAGCAGGGGACTAGCGGGGGGTCTAAACGAGCAGTACTTC.